This T cell receptor (beta chain) was sequenced in a study of CD8 T cells in Susac syndrome. Sequencing of TCR beta covered CD8+ and CD4+ T cells obtained from blood. CD8+ and CD4+ T cells were negatively isolated; TEMRA cells were FACS-enriched. Germline loops: CDR1 LGHNA, CDR2 YNFKEQ. The CDR3 totals 14 residues. V was shortened by 0 bases and J by 7 bases, with 7 bases between the two germline ends. RNA was extracted with the RNeasy kit, and a quantity of roughly 0.45 to 1 ug was reverse transcribed using random hexamers. Across 54 Vbeta and 13 Jbeta, immunoSEQ multiplex PCR amplified TCR beta CDR3. A single record per CDR3 protein comes from TCRdb applying MiXCR to the immunoSEQ multiplex PCR reads. This table has hundreds of thousands of distinct CDR3 sequences, over 85% appearing once.

V and J are TRBV4-2 and TRBJ1-6; D uncertain. The sequencing sample was made of CD4+ T cells from PBMCs. The source is a human donor with multiple sclerosis. CDR3 DNA sequence: TGTGCCAGCAGCCAAGATCAAAGGAATTCACCCCTCCACTTT. Protein: CASSQDQRNSPLHF.